These 18 T cell receptor beta chains originate from one sample sequenced in a study of patients and donors after allogeneic stem cell transplantation. TCRdb recomputed calls from the RT-PCR reads with MiXCR, one row per CDR3 protein. The sample yields roughly 880,000 distinct CDR3 sequences, more than 15% seen once. The source material was blood, either unsorted or a sorted T cell fraction (not recorded which). These receptors all come from a human donor who was either an allogeneic HSCT recipient or a stem cell or donor lymphocyte infusion donor (not recorded which). It is not recorded whose cells these are; they may come from a transplant donor.

This clonotype has a handful of counts. The chain has TRBV5-1 and TRBJ2-1; TRBD1 is a possible D gene (5 bases). This CDR3 is 15 amino acids long. From germline, CDR1 is SGHRS and CDR2 YFSETQ. V gave up 2 bases and J gave up 3 bases, with 12 bases separating them. CDR3 protein: CASSLSLQVYNEQFF. The DNA for the CDR3 is TGCGCCAGCAGCTTATCGTTACAGGTCTACAATGAGCAGTTCTTC.

This clonotype was counted at least ten times. The J gene is TRBJ2-1, the V gene TRBV29-1, with 7 bases that match TRBD2. The CDR3 consists of 13 residues. V lost 5 bases, J lost 7 bases, and 8 bases stayed unmatched. The germline gives CDR1 SQVTM, CDR2 ANQGSEA. This CDR3 is CSVSASGPNEQFF. CDR3 coding DNA: TGCAGCGTTTCGGCTAGCGGACCTAATGAGCAGTTCTTC.

The genes are TRBV9 and TRBJ2-1, with D possibly TRBD2 on 5 matching bases. The CDR3 extends over 17 amino acids. Germline V gene data show CDR1 as SGDLS and CDR2 as YYNGEE. V was trimmed by 0 bases and J by 4 bases, leaving 17 bases between them. The CDR3, as DNA: TGTGCCAGCAGCGTAGGTCTTCAAGGACTGGTTTACAATGAGCAGTTCTTC. Protein product: CASSVGLQGLVYNEQFF.

The chain couples TRBV12-3 or TRBV12-4 to TRBJ1-1, with unresolved D. This CDR3 has 17 residues. Trimming cost V 2 bases and J 3 bases, with 19 bases left between them. The CDR3 sequence: CASSLNRFGFEHTEAFF. CDR3 DNA sequence: TGTGCCAGCAGTTTAAATCGTTTCGGGTTTGAGCACACTGAAGCTTTCTTT.

J is TRBJ2-2 and V is TRBV12-3 or TRBV12-4; a weak D match, TRBD2 (6 bases). The CDR3 runs to 15 residues. Trimming left V 6 bases short and J 4 bases short, with 15 bases between. CDR3 amino acids: CASRTRRGGTGELFF. CDR3 nucleotide sequence: TGTGCCAGCAGAACTCGACGGGGAGGCACCGGGGAGCTGTTTTTT.

This chain connects TRBV12-3 or TRBV12-4 to TRBJ2-5; D unclear. The CDR3 contains 14 residues. V lost 1 base to trimming and J lost 5 bases, with 11 bases between them. The CDR3: CASSLGPTRETQYF. In nucleotides, the CDR3 is TGTGCCAGCAGTTTAGGACCAACAAGGGAGACCCAGTACTTC.

This chain connects TRBV4-1 to TRBJ2-3, with TRBD2 identical over 8 bases. V was pared by 2 bases and J by 1 base, with 11 bases of the junction left unmatched. Germline CDR1 is MGHRA and CDR2 is YSYEKL. The CDR3 sequence is 18 residues long. Here the CDR3 reads CASSQLDQGAGGTDTQYF. In nucleotides, the CDR3 is TGCGCCAGCAGCCAATTGGATCAGGGAGCGGGAGGCACAGATACGCAGTATTTT.

Only a few counts were recorded for this clonotype. V is TRBV5-1 and J is TRBJ2-7; TRBD1 matches at 7 bases. The CDR3 length is 14 residues. CDR1 is SGHRS, CDR2 YFSETQ, per germline. Unmatched junction bases numbered 9, after V lost 3 bases and J lost 6 bases. The CDR3 loop reads CASSWDDRVPEQYF. Here the CDR3 DNA reads TGCGCCAGCAGCTGGGATGACAGGGTCCCCGAGCAGTACTTC.

This clonotype was observed a few times. In DNA form, the CDR3 reads TGCAGTGCCCGCAAGTCCACCGGGGAGCTGTTTTTT. This codes for CSARKSTGELFF. V gene TRBV20-1 combines with J gene TRBJ2-2; D is undetermined. V gave up 6 bases and J gave up 4 bases, with 9 bases separating them. Germline V lookup: CDR1 DFQATT, CDR2 SNEGSKA (reference sequence). The CDR3 consists of 12 residues.

The table lists this clonotype with a few counts. The J gene is TRBJ1-1, the V gene TRBV30, with D possibly matching TRBD1 (5 bases). The CDR3 has 12 residues. The V and J ends lost 0 bases and 3 bases respectively, with 5 bases between them. Germline V gene sequence: CDR1 GTSNPN, CDR2 SVGIG (reference sequence). CDR3 nucleotides: TGTGCCTGGAGTGTGGGGGACACTGAAGCTTTCTTT. Translation gives CAWSVGDTEAFF.

This clonotype showed up just a few times. The chain combines TRBV3-1 with TRBJ2-2; TRBD1 matches 7 bases. Germline V gives CDR1 LGHDT, CDR2 YNNKEL (reference sequence). V lost 1 base to trimming and J lost 0 bases; unmatched junction nucleotides: 8. The CDR3 spans 18 residues. CDR3 residues: CASSQVRPGQSNTGELFF. CDR3 sequence (DNA): TGTGCCAGCAGCCAAGTTAGACCGGGACAGTCGAACACCGGGGAGCTGTTTTTT.

This chain connects TRBV6-2 or TRBV6-3 to TRBJ2-7; a possible D gene is TRBD1 (6 bases). The germline V and J ends were trimmed by 2 bases and 4 bases, with 15 bases remaining between them. The CDR3 is 15 residues long. The germline gives CDR1 MNHEY, CDR2 SVGEGT. The DNA for the CDR3 is TGTGCCAGCAGTTACGCCTCCGGGACAACGTACGAGCAGTACTTC. Protein product: CASSYASGTTYEQYF.

This clonotype has more than one count but fewer than ten. The chain has TRBV12-3 or TRBV12-4 and TRBJ1-6; D gene unclear. This CDR3 region has 15 residues. Trimming cost V 1 base and J 6 bases, with 10 bases left between them. DNA of the CDR3: TGTGCCAGCAGTTTAGTGGTAGGGTCTAATTCACCCCTCCACTTT. Its protein is CASSLVVGSNSPLHF.

This clonotype was seen a handful of times. The rearrangement links TRBV20-1 to TRBJ1-1; D is undetermined. Germline V gives CDR1 DFQATT, CDR2 SNEGSKA (reference sequence). The CDR3 totals 11 residues. V lost 2 bases to trimming and J lost 3 bases, with 4 bases between them. The CDR3 protein is CSARQYTEAFF. DNA for the CDR3: TGCAGTGCTAGACAGTACACTGAAGCTTTCTTT.

The chain links TRBV19 to TRBJ2-5; D possibly corresponds to TRBD1 (5 bases). Trimming shortened V by 3 bases and J by 4 bases, and 12 bases separated the two germline ends. The CDR3 is 14 residues long. Germline V CDR1 and CDR2: LNHDA, SQIVND (reference sequence). The CDR3 region has the DNA TGTGCCAGTAGTATTGCAGGGCGAGGAGAGACCCAGTACTTC. It specifies CASSIAGRGETQYF. The full variable domain, rest sourced from reference TRBV19 and TRBJ2-5, is DGGITQSPKYLFRKEGQNVTLSCEQNLNHDAMYWYRQDPGQGLRLIYYSQIVNDFQKGDIAEGYSVSREKKESFPLTVTSAQKNPTAFYLCASSIAGRGETQYFGPGTRLLVL.

This sequence joins TRBV4-2 and TRBJ1-3, with a possible D match to TRBD1 (6 bases). The CDR3 totals 16 residues. Germline CDR1 reads LGHNA; CDR2 reads YNFKEQ. V was pared by 6 bases and J by 1 base, with 16 bases between. The CDR3 here is CASRAEVGASGNTIYF. CDR3 in DNA: TGTGCCAGCAGGGCTGAGGTGGGGGCGTCTGGAAACACCATATATTTT.

The chain joins TRBV12-5 to TRBJ1-1, with 8 bases fitting TRBD1. CDR1 is LGHNT and CDR2 is FRNRAP in the germline V gene. V gave up 2 bases and J gave up 7 bases; unmatched junction bases: 15. This CDR3 spans 17 amino acids. The CDR3 protein is CASGLLWRRTGKCEAFF. CDR3 DNA sequence: TGTGCTAGTGGTTTGTTATGGCGTAGGACAGGGAAGTGTGAAGCTTTCTTT.

This clonotype was observed a handful of times. This chain connects TRBV9 to TRBJ1-3; D remains unclear. CDR3 length: 14 amino acids. CDR1 SGDLS and CDR2 YYNGEE come from the germline V gene. V shed 0 bases and J shed 3 bases, with 7 bases lying between them. The CDR3 here is CASSVGTHGNTIYF. Written as DNA, the CDR3 is TGTGCCAGCAGCGTAGGGACGCATGGAAACACCATATATTTT.